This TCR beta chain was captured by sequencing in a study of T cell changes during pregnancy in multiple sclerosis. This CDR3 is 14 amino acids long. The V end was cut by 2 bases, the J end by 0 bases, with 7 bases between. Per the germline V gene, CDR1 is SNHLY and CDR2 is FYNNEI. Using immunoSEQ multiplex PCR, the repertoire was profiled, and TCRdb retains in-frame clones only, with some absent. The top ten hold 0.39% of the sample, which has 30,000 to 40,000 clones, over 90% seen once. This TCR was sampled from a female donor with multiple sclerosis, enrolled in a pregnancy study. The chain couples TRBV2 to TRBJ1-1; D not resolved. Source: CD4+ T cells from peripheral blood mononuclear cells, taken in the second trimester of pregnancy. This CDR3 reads CASSELGVNTEAFF. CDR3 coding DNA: TGTGCCAGCAGTGAACTGGGAGTGAACACTGAAGCTTTCTTT.